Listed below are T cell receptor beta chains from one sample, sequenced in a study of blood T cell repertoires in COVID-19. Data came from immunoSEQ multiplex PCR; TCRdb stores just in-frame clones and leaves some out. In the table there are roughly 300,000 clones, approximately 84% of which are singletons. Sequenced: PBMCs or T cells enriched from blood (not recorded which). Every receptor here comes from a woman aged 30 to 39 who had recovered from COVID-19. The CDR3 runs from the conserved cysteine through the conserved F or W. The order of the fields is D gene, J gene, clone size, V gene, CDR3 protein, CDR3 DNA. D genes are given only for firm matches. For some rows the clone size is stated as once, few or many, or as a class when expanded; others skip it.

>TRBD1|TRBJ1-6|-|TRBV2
CASSPWTGGNSPLHF
TGTGCCAGCAGCCCGTGGACAGGAGGTAATTCACCCCTCCACTTT
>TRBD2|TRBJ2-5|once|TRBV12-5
CASGPGLAGGWEETQYF
TGTGCTAGTGGACCCGGACTAGCGGGGGGATGGGAAGAGACCCAGTACTTC
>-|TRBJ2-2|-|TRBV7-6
CASSLSFDSTGELFF
TGTGCCAGCAGCTTAAGTTTCGACAGCACCGGGGAGCTGTTTTTT
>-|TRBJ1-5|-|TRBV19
CASSPARVIGNQPQHF
TGTGCCAGTAGTCCCGCCCGCGTGATTGGCAATCAGCCCCAGCATTTT
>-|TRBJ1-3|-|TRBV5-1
CASSSRESSGNTIYF
TGCGCCAGCAGCTCCCGGGAGTCCTCTGGAAACACCATATATTTT
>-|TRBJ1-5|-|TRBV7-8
CASSQDSMDQPQHF
TGTGCCAGCAGCCAGGACAGCATGGATCAGCCCCAGCATTTT
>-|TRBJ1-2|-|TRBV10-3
CAISVYRAIDSNYGYTF
TGTGCCATCAGTGTATATAGGGCGATTGACAGCAACTATGGCTACACCTTC
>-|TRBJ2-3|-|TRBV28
CASSPTRRGGGTDTQYF
TGTGCCAGCAGTCCCACACGTAGGGGGGGCGGCACAGATACGCAGTATTTT
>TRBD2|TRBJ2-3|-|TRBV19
CASSPGGGTDTQYF
TGTGCCAGTAGTCCCGGGGGGGGCACAGATACGCAGTATTTT
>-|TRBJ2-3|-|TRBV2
CASSEDQLGSPPDTQYF
TGTGCCAGCAGTGAGGACCAACTAGGAAGTCCCCCGGATACGCAGTATTTT
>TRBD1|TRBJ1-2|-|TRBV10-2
CASGNRGRKDYGYTF
TGCGCCAGCGGGAACAGGGGGCGTAAGGACTATGGCTACACCTTC
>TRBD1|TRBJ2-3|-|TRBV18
CASSPWTGLTDTQYF
TGTGCCAGCTCACCATGGACAGGGTTGACAGATACGCAGTATTTT